The 18 T cell receptor beta chains in this list originate from one sample, sequenced in a study of cytomegalovirus exposure and HLA in healthy donors. Primers: 60 Vbeta forward and 13 Jbeta reverse. Only in-frame clones appear in the TCRdb table, and some are missing; sequencing was by immunoSEQ multiplex PCR. The sample shows about 140,000 clones, 65% to 85% of them seen only once. The sequenced sample was PBMCs. Receptors were obtained from a male donor in good health and CMV-seronegative.

The V call is TRBV27, the J call TRBJ2-2, with 7 nucleotides matching TRBD1. The CDR3 is made up of 15 amino acids. Germline CDR1 MNHEY, CDR2 SMNVEV (reference sequence). The V segment lost 8 bases and the J segment 7 bases; nucleotides outside the gene matches: 13. In DNA, the CDR3 is TGTGCCAGCCATCCGAGCAAGGGGGCTCTCGGGGAGCTGTTTTTT. Encoded protein: CASHPSKGALGELFF.

V and J are TRBV15 and TRBJ2-7, with 8 bases lining up with TRBD1. This CDR3 region has 13 residues. The J segment lost 3 bases and the V segment lost 6 bases, leaving 4 bases of the junction unmatched. From germline, CDR1 is LNHNV and CDR2 YYDKDF (reference sequence). CDR3 sequence: CATSPGQDYEQYF. CDR3 coding DNA: TGTGCCACCAGTCCGGGACAGGACTACGAGCAGTACTTC.

This clone came up once. The V gene is TRBV9, the J gene TRBJ2-1, with 9 nucleotides matching TRBD2. Germline values: CDR1 SGDLS, CDR2 YYNGEE. The V and J ends lost 4 bases and 7 bases, in that order; junction bases with no gene match: 18. There are 18 residues in the CDR3. CDR3 loop: CASSPRRGRGRARNEQFF. Here the CDR3 DNA reads TGTGCCAGCAGCCCCCGGAGGGGTCGCGGGAGGGCAAGGAATGAGCAGTTCTTC.

In its sample, this clone was seen a few times. The chain recombines TRBV7-9 with TRBJ1-4, with D perhaps matching TRBD1 (5 bases). The germline V and J ends were trimmed by 5 bases and 4 bases, with 14 bases remaining between them. The length of the CDR3 is 15 residues. The germline gives CDR1 SEHNR, CDR2 FQNEAQ (reference sequence). CDR3 loop: CASSGPGALNEKLFF. The CDR3 coding sequence is TGTGCCAGCAGCGGGCCTGGGGCACTTAATGAAAAACTGTTTTTT.

V gene TRBV5-4 combines with J gene TRBJ2-1; D gene ambiguous. Germline-derived CDR1 and CDR2 are SGHNT and YYREEE (reference sequence). Trimming shortened V by 1 base and J by 3 bases, and 5 bases separated the two germline ends. The CDR3 is 13 amino acids. The CDR3 DNA reads as TGTGCCAGCAGCTTGTCGGGCTACAATGAGCAGTTCTTC. Encoded protein: CASSLSGYNEQFF.

V and J are TRBV28 and TRBJ1-5, with D possibly being TRBD1 (5 bases). Trimming cost V 5 bases and J 1 base, with 15 bases left between them. The length of the CDR3 is 16 residues. The germline gives CDR1 MDHEN, CDR2 SYDVKM. This CDR3 is CASSTLGGISNQPQHF. The CDR3 DNA reads as TGTGCCAGCAGTACGTTGGGGGGGATAAGCAATCAGCCCCAGCATTTT. The variable domain in full, completed from reference TRBV28 and TRBJ1-5, reads DVKVTQSSRYLVKRTGEKVFLECVQDMDHENMFWYRQDPGLGLRLIYFSYDVKMKEKGDIPEGYSVSREKKERFSLILESASTNQTSMYLCASSTLGGISNQPQHFGDGTRLSIL.

The rearrangement joins TRBV2 to TRBJ1-5, with D perhaps matching TRBD1 (5 bases). The V and J ends lost 4 bases and 0 bases respectively, with 13 bases between them. Germline V gene sequence: CDR1 SNHLY, CDR2 FYNNEI. This CDR3 is 16 amino acids long. The CDR3 here is CASSGQISDSNQPQHF. CDR3 nucleotide sequence: TGTGCCAGCAGTGGACAGATCTCCGATAGCAATCAGCCCCAGCATTTT.

The chain joins TRBV7-6 to TRBJ1-1, with a weak D call TRBD1 (6 bases). Germline CDR1 reads SGHVS; CDR2 reads FNYEAQ. Trimming cost V 1 base and J 4 bases, with 10 bases left between them. The CDR3 spans 14 residues. The CDR3 is CASSLGGRVTEAFF. The CDR3 DNA reads TGTGCCAGCAGCTTAGGGGGGCGGGTCACTGAAGCTTTCTTT.

The rearrangement joins TRBV30 to TRBJ2-1; TRBD2 is a possible D gene (6 bases). V was shortened by 5 bases and J by 2 bases, with 19 bases between the two germline ends. The CDR3 sequence is 16 residues long. Germline CDR1 GTSNPN, CDR2 SVGIG (reference sequence). The CDR3 loop reads CAWVPLSGPAYNEQFF. In nucleotides, the CDR3 is TGTGCCTGGGTCCCCCTGAGCGGGCCAGCCTACAATGAGCAGTTCTTC.

In its sample, this clone was seen a few times. The rearrangement uses TRBV9 and TRBJ2-5; maybe TRBD2 (6 bases). The CDR3 contains 18 residues. In germline, CDR1 is SGDLS, CDR2 YYNGEE. With 4 bases removed from V and 7 bases from J, the gap between germline ends came to 29 bases. Here the CDR3 reads CASSPPLRRRGPNGTQYF. As DNA, the CDR3 is TGTGCCAGCAGCCCCCCTCTCCGGAGGAGGGGCCCTAATGGGACCCAGTACTTC.

The chain joins TRBV7-9 to TRBJ2-7; weak D call: TRBD2 (6 bases). The V end lost 2 bases, the J end lost 2 bases, and 7 bases lay between the germline ends. Germline CDR1 SEHNR, CDR2 FQNEAQ (reference sequence). This CDR3 spans 13 amino acids. The CDR3 is CASSLRLAYEQYF. The CDR3 DNA sequence: TGTGCCAGCAGCTTACGACTAGCCTACGAGCAGTACTTC.

V is TRBV14 and J is TRBJ1-5; 7 bases are shared with TRBD1. Germline CDR1 and CDR2: SGHDN and FVKESK. V dropped 1 base and J dropped 3; count of bases not matched to a gene: 9. The CDR3 has 17 residues. This chain's CDR3 is CASSQGETGVLNQPQHF. The CDR3 DNA sequence: TGTGCCAGCAGCCAAGGAGAAACAGGGGTACTCAATCAGCCCCAGCATTTT.

The chain carries TRBV4-1 and TRBJ2-7; 8 bases are shared with TRBD2. This CDR3 is 15 amino acids long. Germline V lookup: CDR1 MGHRA, CDR2 YSYEKL. The junction had 6 bases not matched to a gene; V was cut back by 5 bases and J by 0 bases. The CDR3 coding sequence is TGCGCCAGCAGCGAGACTAGCGCGGTCTCCTACGAGCAGTACTTC. This encodes CASSETSAVSYEQYF.

The chain has TRBV10-3 and TRBJ2-3, with D unresolved. The germline V gene has CDR1 ENHRY and CDR2 SYGVKD. Deletions cut 6 bases from V and 4 bases from J, with 11 bases between. The CDR3 is 13 residues long. The CDR3 region has the DNA TGTGCCATCAGAGCCCTTGAGGCAGATACGCAGTATTTT. This sequence encodes CAIRALEADTQYF.

V is TRBV2 and J is TRBJ2-3; 15 bases agree with TRBD2. Trimming took 6 bases from V and 4 from J; bases not matched to a gene: 2. Germline CDR1 is SNHLY and CDR2 is FYNNEI. The CDR3 is made up of 15 amino acids. The CDR3 DNA reads TGTGCCAGCAGGGGGACTAGCGGGAGGTCAGATACGCAGTATTTT. It specifies CASRGTSGRSDTQYF. Full variable domain (rest looked up from reference TRBV2 and TRBJ2-3): EPEVTQTPSHQVTQMGQEVILRCVPISNHLYFYWYRQILGQKVEFLVSFYNNEISEKSEIFDDQFSVERPDGSNFTLKIRSTKLEDSAMYFCASRGTSGRSDTQYFGPGTRLTVL.

This chain connects TRBV30 to TRBJ2-3, with 14 bases that match TRBD2. CDR3 size: 16 residues. Germline V gives CDR1 GTSNPN, CDR2 SVGIG (reference sequence). V dropped 5 bases and J dropped 5; count of bases not matched to a gene: 9. CDR3 nucleotide sequence: TGTGCCTGGGACATCGGGACTAGCGGGAGTGTAGATACGCAGTATTTT. The encoded protein is CAWDIGTSGSVDTQYF.

The gene calls are TRBV28 and TRBJ1-5; D might be TRBD1 (6 bases). Germline CDR1 is MDHEN and CDR2 is SYDVKM. Trimming left V 6 bases short and J 5 bases short, with 17 bases between. This CDR3 region has 15 residues. The CDR3 loop reads CASSSTSGADQPQHF. The CDR3 bases are TGTGCCAGCAGCTCTACCTCAGGGGCCGATCAGCCCCAGCATTTT.

The rearrangement uses TRBV27 and TRBJ2-1, with D possibly matching TRBD2 (7 bases). This CDR3 has 15 amino acids. V lost 2 bases to trimming and J lost 6 bases, with 14 bases between them. From germline, CDR1 is MNHEY and CDR2 SMNVEV (reference sequence). CDR3 residues: CASSLRGGGSNEQFF. Written as DNA, the CDR3 is TGTGCCAGCAGTTTAAGGGGGGGTGGTTCCAATGAGCAGTTCTTC.